These T cell receptor beta chains were read from a single sample in a study of blood T cells in healthy people across ages. MiXCR, run by TCRdb on the 5' RACE reads, gives a single entry per CDR3 protein. The sample has hundreds of thousands of distinct CDR3 sequences, roughly 20% seen once. The specimen was blood. These receptors were collected from a man between 65 and 85 years old in good health. Each CDR3 is given with its conserved first and last residue. The D gene is left open where the match is weak. Clone size is given for some rows only: seen once, a few or many times, or a class if the clone is expanded.

cdr3_nt	cdr3_aa	clone_size	v_call	j_call	d_call
TGCAGTGCGAGAGAGGTTGGAGTTAACGAGCAGTACTTC	CSAREVGVNEQYF	.	TRBV20-1	TRBJ2-7	.
TGCAGTGCCAGTCCGGAGGACAGGGGTGATCAGCCCCAGCATTTT	CSASPEDRGDQPQHF	.	TRBV20-1	TRBJ1-5	TRBD1
TGCAGTGCTAGAGCCTGGGACCAGGCGGGATACAATGAGCAGTTCTTC	CSARAWDQAGYNEQFF	.	TRBV20-1	TRBJ2-1	.
TGTGCCAGCAGCCACGGGGGTGTGGACACTGAAGCTTTCTTT	CASSHGGVDTEAFF	few	TRBV3-1	TRBJ1-1	.
TGTTCCAGCGGGAGGGACGTGGGAGATACGCAGTATTTT	CSSGRDVGDTQYF	once	TRBV7-9	TRBJ2-3	TRBD2
TGTGCCAGCAGTGTGACGGGGGAGACCCAGTACTTC	CASSVTGETQYF	many	TRBV6-5	TRBJ2-5	.
TGTGCCAGCAGTTTCAGGGTGACCGGGGAGCTGTTTTTT	CASSFRVTGELFF	few	TRBV12-3/TRBV12-4	TRBJ2-2	.
TGCAGTGGTCAGATACAAGAGACCCAGTACTTC	CSGQIQETQYF	few	TRBV20-1	TRBJ2-5	.
TGTGCCAGCAGCCTATCCCAGCTAGAGACCCAGTACTTC	CASSLSQLETQYF	few	TRBV28	TRBJ2-5	.
TGTGCCAGTTCGACGCCCCTAACACAGCGGGATGAAAAACTGTTTTTT	CASSTPLTQRDEKLFF	many	TRBV19	TRBJ1-4	.
TGTGCCAGCAGCTCGCCGGGACTAGCGATCACAGATACGCAGTATTTT	CASSSPGLAITDTQYF	.	TRBV7-2	TRBJ2-3	TRBD2
TGTGCCAGCAGTTCGCGTGCAGCGGGAGGGCCTTACGAGCAGTACTTC	CASSSRAAGGPYEQYF	many	TRBV28	TRBJ2-7	TRBD2
TGTGCCAGCAGCGATTGGGACAGGCCCACTACAGATACGCAGTATTTT	CASSDWDRPTTDTQYF	few	TRBV21-1	TRBJ2-3	.
TGCGCCAGTTCTATTACAGGGGGTAAAAAACTGTTTTTT	CASSITGGKKLFF	.	TRBV5-1	TRBJ1-4	TRBD1
TGTGCCAGCAGCTTAGAGAGGACTTTC	CASSLERTF	once	TRBV7-9	TRBJ2-1	.
TGTGCCAGCAGTTTTGCAGCGATTTCCTACAATGAGCAGTTCTTC	CASSFAAISYNEQFF	.	TRBV12-3/TRBV12-4	TRBJ2-1	.
TGTGCCAGCAAGGTCTTCGGGGGCACCACTGAAGCTTTCTTT	CASKVFGGTTEAFF	few	TRBV27	TRBJ1-1	.
TGCAGTGGTCTCCGGGACAGCTCCTACGAGCAGTACTTC	CSGLRDSSYEQYF	.	TRBV20-1	TRBJ2-7	TRBD1
TGTGCCCGCGGGTCGAACACCGGGGAGCTGTTTTTT	CARGSNTGELFF	few	TRBV30	TRBJ2-2	.
TGTGCCAGCAGTCTCGGAGCCATCTCTGGAAACACCATATATTTT	CASSLGAISGNTIYF	.	TRBV12-3/TRBV12-4	TRBJ1-3	.
TGTGCCAGCAGTTACTCGACACTGAGACCCTACAATGAGCAGTTCTTC	CASSYSTLRPYNEQFF	.	TRBV6-6	TRBJ2-1	.
TGTGCCAGCAGCCATGCGGACAGGGGTTCCTACGAGCAGTACTTC	CASSHADRGSYEQYF	few	TRBV3-1	TRBJ2-7	TRBD1
TGCAGTGCTGACGTAGTAGACAGGGCAAGCGAGCAGTACTTC	CSADVVDRASEQYF	.	TRBV20-1	TRBJ2-7	TRBD1
TGTGCTAGTCCCAGAGAGGAACCATATGGCTACACCTTC	CASPREEPYGYTF	few	TRBV12-5	TRBJ1-2	.
TGTGCCAGCAGTTCGACAGCAACGGGGACCCAGTACTTC	CASSSTATGTQYF	many	TRBV12-3/TRBV12-4	TRBJ2-5	.
TGTGCCAGCAGTGAATGGGACAGGGTAAACATTCAGTACTTC	CASSEWDRVNIQYF	many	TRBV2	TRBJ2-4	TRBD1
TGTGCCAGCAGTGACATGCCAGGGGCGGCAGATACGCAGTATTTT	CASSDMPGAADTQYF	many	TRBV6-4	TRBJ2-3	.
TGCAGCGGCCGGAGGGGGGAAAATGAGCAGTTCTTC	CSGRRGENEQFF	few	TRBV29-1	TRBJ2-1	.
TGCAGCGTTGCGGGAGGACAGGGCCCCGAAGAGACCCAGTACTTC	CSVAGGQGPEETQYF	many	TRBV29-1	TRBJ2-5	.
TGTGCCAGCAGCTTAAGAGCCGGGGCGGGGGGCACAGATACGCAGTATTTT	CASSLRAGAGGTDTQYF	.	TRBV7-6	TRBJ2-3	TRBD2
TGCGCCAGCAGCCAACAAGGGCTAGGATCCTACGAGCAGTACTTC	CASSQQGLGSYEQYF	many	TRBV4-1	TRBJ2-7	.
TGCAGTGCTAGAGACTTGGTCGGGAAATCAGAGACCCAGTACTTC	CSARDLVGKSETQYF	.	TRBV20-1	TRBJ2-5	.
TGCGCCAGCAGCTTGGGGAGGGACAGGGGTTCCGCCTACGAGCAGTACTTC	CASSLGRDRGSAYEQYF	few	TRBV5-1	TRBJ2-7	TRBD1
TGCGCCAGCAGCCAAGGGGTAGCGGGAGGGGGCAATGAGCAGTTCTTC	CASSQGVAGGGNEQFF	.	TRBV4-1	TRBJ2-1	TRBD2